The clone carrying this T cell receptor beta chain was seen a few times. No antigen is known for it. Based on CD45RO/CCR7/CD25/CD127/CD95/CD27, CD4+ regulatory, stem cell-like memory, naive and central memory cells were sorted. Sorting produced populations that all topped 98% purity. These data are taken from a study of beta chain features in type 1 diabetes. Overall study results and limits: Whether HLA type affects TCRB rearrangement stayed undetermined in the present work.

The CDR3 has 16 residues. Looked up from germline, CDR1 is GTSNPN and CDR2 is SVGIG (reference sequence). V shed 1 base and J 4 bases; nucleotides not matched to a gene: 10. The authors reverse transcribed all of the isolated RNA, so sequencing captured expressed TCRB transcripts. Profiling relied on immunoSEQ multiplex PCR, and the TCRdb table lists in-frame clones only, not all of them. The sample lists fewer than 500,000 clones, 14% occurring once. The gene calls are TRBV30 and TRBJ2-4; 7 nucleotides match TRBD1. Specimen: naive CD4+ T cells from blood. The receptor's source is a man aged 25 to 40 in good health. The DNA for the CDR3 is TGTGCCTGGAGTGCAAGCCTACAGGGGAAAAAAAACATTCAGTACTTC. This sequence encodes CAWSASLQGKKNIQYF.